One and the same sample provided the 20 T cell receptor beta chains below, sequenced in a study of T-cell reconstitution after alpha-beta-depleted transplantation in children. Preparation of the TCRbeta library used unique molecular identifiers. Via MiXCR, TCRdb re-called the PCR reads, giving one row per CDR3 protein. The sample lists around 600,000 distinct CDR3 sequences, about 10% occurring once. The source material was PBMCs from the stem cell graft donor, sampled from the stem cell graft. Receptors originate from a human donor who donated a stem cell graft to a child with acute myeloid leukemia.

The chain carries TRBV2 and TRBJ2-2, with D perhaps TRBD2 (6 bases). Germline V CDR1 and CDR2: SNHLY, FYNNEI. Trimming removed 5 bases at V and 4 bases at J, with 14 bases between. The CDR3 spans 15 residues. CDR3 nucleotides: TGTGCCAGCAGTCCCACGGGAGTAGGCACCGGGGAGCTGTTTTTT. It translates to CASSPTGVGTGELFF.

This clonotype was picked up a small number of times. CDR3 coding DNA: TGCGCCAGCAGCCAAACTAGCGGGAGCCTAGAGCAGTTCTTC. Its translation: CASSQTSGSLEQFF. The chain employs TRBV5-1 and TRBJ2-1; TRBD2 agrees at 11 bases. The CDR3 is made up of 14 amino acids. Germline CDR1 reads SGHRS; CDR2 reads YFSETQ. Trimming at V came to 4 bases and at J to 10 bases, leaving 7 bases not matched to a gene.

CDR3 loop: CSASTGSGYTF. The DNA for the CDR3 is TGCAGTGCTAGCACAGGGAGTGGCTACACCTTC. This chain uses TRBV20-1 with TRBJ1-2, with D possibly matching TRBD1 (6 bases). Germline lookup yields CDR1 DFQATT and CDR2 SNEGSKA (reference sequence). The CDR3 length is 11 residues. V was cut by 3 bases and J by 7 bases, with 9 bases left in between.

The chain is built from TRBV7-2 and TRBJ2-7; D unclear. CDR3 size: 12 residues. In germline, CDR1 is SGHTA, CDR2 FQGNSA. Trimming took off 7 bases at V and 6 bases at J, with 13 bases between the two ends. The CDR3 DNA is TGTGCCAGCACTCCCTTCCCCGGCGAGCAGTACTTC. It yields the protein CASTPFPGEQYF.

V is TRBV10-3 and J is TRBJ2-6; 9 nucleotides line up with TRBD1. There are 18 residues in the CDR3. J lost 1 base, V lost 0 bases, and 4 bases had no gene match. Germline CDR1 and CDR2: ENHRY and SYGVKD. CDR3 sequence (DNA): TGTGCCATCAGTGAGTCTACAGGGGGCGCATCTGGGGCCAACGTCCTGACTTTC. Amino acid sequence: CAISESTGGASGANVLTF.

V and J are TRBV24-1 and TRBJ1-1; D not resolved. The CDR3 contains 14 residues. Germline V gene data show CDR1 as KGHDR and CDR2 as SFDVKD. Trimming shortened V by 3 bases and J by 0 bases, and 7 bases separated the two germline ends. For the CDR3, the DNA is TGTGCCACCAGTGATGGGGTAATGAACACTGAAGCTTTCTTT. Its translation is CATSDGVMNTEAFF.

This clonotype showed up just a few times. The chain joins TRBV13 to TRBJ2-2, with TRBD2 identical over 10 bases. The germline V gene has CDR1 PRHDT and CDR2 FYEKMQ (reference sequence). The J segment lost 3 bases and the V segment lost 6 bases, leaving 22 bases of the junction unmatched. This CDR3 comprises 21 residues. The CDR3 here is CASRNGGGRLAGVKYTGELFF. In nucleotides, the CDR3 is TGTGCCAGCAGAAATGGAGGAGGTCGGCTAGCGGGAGTAAAGTACACCGGGGAGCTGTTTTTT.

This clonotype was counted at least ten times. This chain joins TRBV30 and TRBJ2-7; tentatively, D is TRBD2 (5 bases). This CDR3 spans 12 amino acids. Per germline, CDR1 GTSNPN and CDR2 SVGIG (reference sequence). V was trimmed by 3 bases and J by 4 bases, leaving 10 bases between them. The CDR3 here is CAWSPPGYEQYF. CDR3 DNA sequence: TGTGCCTGGAGCCCTCCGGGGTACGAGCAGTACTTC.

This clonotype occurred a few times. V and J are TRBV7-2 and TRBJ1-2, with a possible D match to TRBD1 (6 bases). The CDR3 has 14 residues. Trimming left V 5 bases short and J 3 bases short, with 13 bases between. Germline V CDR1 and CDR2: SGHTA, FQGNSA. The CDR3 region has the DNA TGTGCCAGCAGCCCTAGGGGGTACGACTATGGCTACACCTTC. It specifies CASSPRGYDYGYTF.

The CDR3 nucleotides read TGTGCCACCAGCAGAGGAGGCCAAGACACCGGGGAGCTGTTTTTT. Translated, it gives CATSRGGQDTGELFF. This sequence joins TRBV15 and TRBJ2-2; D not resolved. Trimming pared 1 base from V and 3 bases from J, leaving 9 bases between. The CDR3 consists of 15 residues. CDR1 and CDR2 (germline): LNHNV, YYDKDF (reference sequence).

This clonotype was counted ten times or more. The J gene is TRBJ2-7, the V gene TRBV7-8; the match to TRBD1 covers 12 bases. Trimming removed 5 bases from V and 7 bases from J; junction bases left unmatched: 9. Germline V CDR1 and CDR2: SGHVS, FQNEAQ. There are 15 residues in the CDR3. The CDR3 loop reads CASSIRDRGLGEQYF. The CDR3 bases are TGTGCCAGCAGCATCCGGGACAGGGGGCTGGGGGAGCAGTACTTC.

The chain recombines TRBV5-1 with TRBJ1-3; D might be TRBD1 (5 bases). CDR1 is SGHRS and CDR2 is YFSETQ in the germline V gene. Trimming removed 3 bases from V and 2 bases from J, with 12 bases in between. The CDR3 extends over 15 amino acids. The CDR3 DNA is TGCGCCAGCAGCTCGCAGGGAGAAACTGGAAACACCATATATTTT. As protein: CASSSQGETGNTIYF.

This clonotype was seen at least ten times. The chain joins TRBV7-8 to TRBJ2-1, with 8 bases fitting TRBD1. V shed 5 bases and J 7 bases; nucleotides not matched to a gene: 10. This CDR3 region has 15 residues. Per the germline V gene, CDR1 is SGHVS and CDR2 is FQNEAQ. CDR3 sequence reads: CASSLGQGYLNEQFF. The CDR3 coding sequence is TGTGCCAGCAGCCTCGGACAGGGCTACCTAAATGAGCAGTTCTTC.

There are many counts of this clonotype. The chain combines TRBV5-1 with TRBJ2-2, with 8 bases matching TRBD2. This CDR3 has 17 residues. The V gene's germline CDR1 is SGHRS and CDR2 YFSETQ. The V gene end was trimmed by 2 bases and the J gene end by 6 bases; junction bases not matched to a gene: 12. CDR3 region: CASSLTGGTRDSGELFF. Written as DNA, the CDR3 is TGCGCCAGCAGCTTAACGGGAGGGACTAGAGATTCCGGGGAGCTGTTTTTT. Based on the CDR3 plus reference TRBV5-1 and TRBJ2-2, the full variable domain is KAGVTQTPRYLIKTRGQQVTLSCSPISGHRSVSWYQQTPGQGLQFLFEYFSETQRNKGNFPGRFSGRQFSNSRSEMNVSTLELGDSALYLCASSLTGGTRDSGELFFGEGSRLTVL.

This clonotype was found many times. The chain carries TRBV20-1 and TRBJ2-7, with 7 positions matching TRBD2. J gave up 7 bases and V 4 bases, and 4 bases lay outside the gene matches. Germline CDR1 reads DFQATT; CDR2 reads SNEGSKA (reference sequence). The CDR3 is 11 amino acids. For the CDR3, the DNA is TGCAGTGCTACCCAACTAGCGGAGCAGTACTTC. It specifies CSATQLAEQYF.

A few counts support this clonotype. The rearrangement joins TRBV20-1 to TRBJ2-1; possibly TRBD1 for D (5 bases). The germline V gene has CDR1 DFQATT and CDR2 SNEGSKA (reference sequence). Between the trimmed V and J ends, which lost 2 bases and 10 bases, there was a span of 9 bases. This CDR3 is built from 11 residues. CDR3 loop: CSARSPGEQFF. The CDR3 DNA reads TGCAGTGCTAGATCGCCAGGGGAGCAGTTCTTC.

The CDR3 sequence: CASSYSIGGHEQYF. The CDR3, as DNA: TGTGCCAGCAGTTACTCGATCGGAGGGCACGAGCAGTACTTC. The J gene is TRBJ2-7, the V gene TRBV6-5; the D gene is possibly TRBD2 (6 bases). V lost 0 bases, J lost 5 bases, and 11 bases lay in between. Looked up from germline, CDR1 is MNHEY and CDR2 is SVGAGI. CDR3 length: 14 amino acids.

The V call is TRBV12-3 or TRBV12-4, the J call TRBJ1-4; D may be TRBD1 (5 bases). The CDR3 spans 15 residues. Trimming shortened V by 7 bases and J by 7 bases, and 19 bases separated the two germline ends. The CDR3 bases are TGTGCCAGCACCCTATCCCAGGGTGGGGGTGAAAAACTGTTTTTT. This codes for CASTLSQGGGEKLFF.

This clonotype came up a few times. The CDR3 sequence: CSARDGSSPKVGEQYF. CDR3 bases: TGCAGTGCTAGAGATGGCTCGTCACCCAAGGTGGGCGAGCAGTACTTC. The rearrangement links TRBV20-1 to TRBJ2-7; the D is unclear. Germline CDR1 reads DFQATT; CDR2 reads SNEGSKA (reference sequence). The CDR3 loop spans 16 amino acids. Between the trimmed V and J ends, which lost 0 bases and 6 bases, there was a span of 21 bases.

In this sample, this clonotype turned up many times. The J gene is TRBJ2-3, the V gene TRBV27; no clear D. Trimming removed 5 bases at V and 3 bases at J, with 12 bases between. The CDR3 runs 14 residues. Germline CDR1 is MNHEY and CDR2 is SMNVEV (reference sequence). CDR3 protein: CASSPLPGTDTQYF. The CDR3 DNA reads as TGTGCCAGCAGTCCGCTGCCGGGTACAGATACGCAGTATTTT.